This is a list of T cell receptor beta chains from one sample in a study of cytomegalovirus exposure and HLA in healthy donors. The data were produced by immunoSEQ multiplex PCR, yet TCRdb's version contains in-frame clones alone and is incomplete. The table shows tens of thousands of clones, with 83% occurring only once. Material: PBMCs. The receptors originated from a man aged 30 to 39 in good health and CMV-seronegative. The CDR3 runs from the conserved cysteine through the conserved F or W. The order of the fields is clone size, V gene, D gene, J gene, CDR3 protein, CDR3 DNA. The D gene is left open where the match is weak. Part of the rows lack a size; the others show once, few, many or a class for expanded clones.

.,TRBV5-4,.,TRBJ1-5,CASSEEGGGQPQHF,TGTGCCAGCAGCGAGGAGGGAGGAGGTCAGCCCCAGCATTTT
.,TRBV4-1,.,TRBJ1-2,CASSPQQGPYGYTF,TGCGCCAGCAGCCCACAACAGGGTCCCTATGGCTACACCTTC
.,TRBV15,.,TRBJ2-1,CATSADLSSYNEQFF,TGTGCCACCAGCGCCGACTTAAGCTCCTACAATGAGCAGTTCTTC
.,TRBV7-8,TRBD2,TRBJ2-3,CASSFPPSGRREDTQYF,TGTGCCAGCAGCTTCCCCCCTAGCGGGAGAAGGGAAGATACGCAGTATTTT
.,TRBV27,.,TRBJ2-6,CASSSGQLLWANVLTF,TGTGCCAGCAGTTCCGGACAGCTCCTCTGGGCCAACGTCCTGACTTTC
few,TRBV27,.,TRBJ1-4,CASSLAGGRFF,TGTGCCAGCAGTTTAGCTGGAGGAAGGTTTTTT
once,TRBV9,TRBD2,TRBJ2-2,CASTEVGGAGELFF,TGTGCCAGCACCGAAGTCGGGGGGGCCGGGGAGCTGTTTTTT
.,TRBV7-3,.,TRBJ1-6,CASSLTSGSPLHF,TGTGCCAGCAGCTTAACCAGCGGTTCACCCCTCCACTTT
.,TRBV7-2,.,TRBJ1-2,CASSLPHSWGYTF,TGTGCCAGCAGCTTACCCCACAGTTGGGGCTACACCTTC
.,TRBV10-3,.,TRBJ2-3,CAIRDDSDTQYF,TGTGCCATCCGCGACGACTCTGATACGCAGTATTTT
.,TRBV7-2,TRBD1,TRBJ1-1,CASSVGQGAAYTEAFF,TGTGCCAGCAGCGTAGGACAGGGGGCAGCCTATACAGAAGCTTTCTTT
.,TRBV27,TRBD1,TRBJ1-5,CASKGTGGNQPQHF,TGTGCCAGCAAGGGGACAGGGGGCAATCAGCCCCAGCATTTT
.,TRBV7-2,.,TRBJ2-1,CASSFRSPNNEQFF,TGTGCCAGCAGCTTCCGTAGCCCTAACAATGAGCAGTTCTTC
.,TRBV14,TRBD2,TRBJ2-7,CASSHRVAGAYEQYF,TGTGCCAGCAGCCACCGAGTAGCGGGAGCCTACGAGCAGTACTTC
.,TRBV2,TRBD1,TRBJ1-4,CASSDRGQPNEKLFF,TGTGCCAGCAGTGATCGGGGACAGCCTAATGAAAAACTGTTTTTT
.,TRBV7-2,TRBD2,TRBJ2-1,CASSLSGGYNEQFF,TGTGCCAGCAGCCTTAGCGGGGGCTACAATGAGCAGTTCTTC
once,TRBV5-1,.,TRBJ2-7,CASSLFETSAYEQYF,TGCGCCAGCAGCTTGTTCGAGACATCAGCCTACGAGCAGTACTTC
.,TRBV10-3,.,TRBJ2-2,CAISDIRGPGGLFF,TGTGCCATCAGTGACATTCGGGGACCCGGGGGGCTGTTTTTT
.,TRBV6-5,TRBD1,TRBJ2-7,CASSLTGEGYEQYF,TGTGCCAGCAGTTTGACAGGGGAAGGTTACGAGCAGTACTTC
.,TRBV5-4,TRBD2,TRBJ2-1,CASSSGLAGAWVYNEQFF,TGTGCCAGCAGCTCGGGACTAGCGGGAGCTTGGGTCTACAATGAGCAGTTCTTC
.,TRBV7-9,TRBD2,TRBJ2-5,CASSLGLAGGGNQETQYF,TGTGCCAGCAGCCTGGGACTAGCGGGAGGGGGTAATCAAGAGACCCAGTACTTC
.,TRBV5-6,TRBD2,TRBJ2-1,CASSLDGLAGARQFF,TGTGCCAGCAGCTTGGACGGACTAGCGGGAGCAAGGCAGTTCTTC
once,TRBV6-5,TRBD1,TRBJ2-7,CASSRTTGGSYEQYF,TGTGCCAGCAGTAGAACGACAGGGGGCTCCTACGAGCAGTACTTC
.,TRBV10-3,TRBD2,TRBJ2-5,CAISVNPGTTDQETQYF,TGTGCCATCAGTGTGAACCCCGGGACTACCGACCAAGAGACCCAGTACTTC
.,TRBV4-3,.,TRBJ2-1,CASSQGPRGGWNEQFF,TGCGCCAGCAGCCAGGGGCCTAGGGGAGGATGGAATGAGCAGTTCTTC
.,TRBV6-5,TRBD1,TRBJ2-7,CASSVTGGYEQYF,TGTGCCAGCAGTGTGACAGGGGGCTACGAGCAGTACTTC
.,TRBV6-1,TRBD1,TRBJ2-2,CASSGQGIGELFF,TGTGCCAGCAGTGGACAGGGGATCGGGGAGCTGTTTTTT
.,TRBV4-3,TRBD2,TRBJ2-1,CASSQGAGGPNEQFF,TGCGCCAGCAGCCAAGGAGCGGGGGGGCCGAATGAGCAGTTCTTC
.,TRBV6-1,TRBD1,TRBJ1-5,CASSPQDRANQPQHF,TGTGCCAGCAGTCCCCAGGACAGGGCGAATCAGCCCCAGCATTTT
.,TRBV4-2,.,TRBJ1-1,CASSQEAGTEAFF,TGTGCCAGCAGCCAAGAGGCAGGTACTGAAGCTTTCTTT
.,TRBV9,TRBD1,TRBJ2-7,CASSVEGQGYEQYF,TGTGCCAGCAGCGTAGAGGGACAGGGGTACGAGCAGTACTTC